This T cell receptor (beta chain) was documented in a study of T cell responses to AZD1222 COVID-19 vaccine. At the level of the study: Some second doses came at about 4 weeks and others at about 12 weeks; these were pooled.

Profiled with immunoSEQ multiplex PCR; TCRdb holds only in-frame clones, not every one. The sample has 100,000 to 150,000 clones; about 92% are singletons. The ends lost 6 bases at V and 2 bases at J; junction bases unmatched: 8. Germline assignment: CDR1 WNHNN and CDR2 SYGVQD (reference sequence). The length of the CDR3 is 16 residues. The chain combines TRBV10-1 with TRBJ2-3; 10 nucleotides align to TRBD2. This specimen consisted of peripheral blood, obtained on day 0 of AZD1222 vaccination. The clonotype comes from an adult in good health. The CDR3 region is CASRDGLADLTDTQYF. DNA for the CDR3: TGCGCCAGCAGGGACGGACTAGCGGACCTCACAGATACGCAGTATTTT.